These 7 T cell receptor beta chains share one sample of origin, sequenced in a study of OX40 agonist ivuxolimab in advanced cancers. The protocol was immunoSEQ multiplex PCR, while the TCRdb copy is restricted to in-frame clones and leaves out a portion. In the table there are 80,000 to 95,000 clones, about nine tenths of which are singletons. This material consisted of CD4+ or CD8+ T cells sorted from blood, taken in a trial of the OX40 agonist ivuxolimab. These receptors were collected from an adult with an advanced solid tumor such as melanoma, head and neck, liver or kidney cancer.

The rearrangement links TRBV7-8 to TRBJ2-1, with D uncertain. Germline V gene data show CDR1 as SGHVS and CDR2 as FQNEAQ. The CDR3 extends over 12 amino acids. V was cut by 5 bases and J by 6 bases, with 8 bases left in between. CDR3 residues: CASSRDRNEQFF. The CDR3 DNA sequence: TGTGCCAGCAGCCGAGACCGCAATGAGCAGTTCTTC. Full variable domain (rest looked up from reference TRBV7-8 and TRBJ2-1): GAGVSQSPRYKVAKRGQDVALRCDPISGHVSLFWYQQALGQGPEFLTYFQNEAQLDKSGLPSDRFFAERPEGSVSTLKIQRTQQEDSAVYLCASSRDRNEQFFGPGTRLTVL.

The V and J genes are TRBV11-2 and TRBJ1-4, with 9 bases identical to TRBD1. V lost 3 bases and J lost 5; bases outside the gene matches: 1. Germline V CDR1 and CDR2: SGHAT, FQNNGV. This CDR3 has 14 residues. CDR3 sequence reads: CASSFGTGNEKLFF. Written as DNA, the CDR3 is TGTGCCAGCAGCTTCGGGACAGGGAATGAAAAACTGTTTTTT.

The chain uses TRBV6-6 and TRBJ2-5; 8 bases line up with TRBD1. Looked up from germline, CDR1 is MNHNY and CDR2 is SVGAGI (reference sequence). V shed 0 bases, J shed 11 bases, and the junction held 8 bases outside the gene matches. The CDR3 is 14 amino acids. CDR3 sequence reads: CASSYSKEGQVQYF. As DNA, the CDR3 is TGTGCCAGCAGTTACTCGAAGGAGGGACAGGTGCAGTACTTC.

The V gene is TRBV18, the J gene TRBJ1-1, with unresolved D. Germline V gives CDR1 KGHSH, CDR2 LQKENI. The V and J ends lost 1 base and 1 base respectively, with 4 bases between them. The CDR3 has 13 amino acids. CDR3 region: CASSPLENTEAFF. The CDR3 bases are TGTGCCAGCTCACCACTTGAGAACACTGAAGCTTTCTTT.

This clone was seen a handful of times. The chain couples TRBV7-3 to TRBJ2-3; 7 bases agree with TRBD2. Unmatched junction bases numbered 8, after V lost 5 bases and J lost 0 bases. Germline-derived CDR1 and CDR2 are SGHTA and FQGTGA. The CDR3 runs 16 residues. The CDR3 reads CASSPGGGVSTDTQYF. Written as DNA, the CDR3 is TGTGCCAGCAGCCCCGGTGGGGGGGTTAGCACAGATACGCAGTATTTT.

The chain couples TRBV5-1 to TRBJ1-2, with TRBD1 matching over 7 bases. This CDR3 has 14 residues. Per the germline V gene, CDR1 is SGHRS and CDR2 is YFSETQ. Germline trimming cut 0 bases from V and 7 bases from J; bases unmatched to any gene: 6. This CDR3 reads CASSLGGTEAGYTF. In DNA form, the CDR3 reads TGCGCCAGCAGCTTGGGGGGGACAGAAGCTGGCTACACCTTC.

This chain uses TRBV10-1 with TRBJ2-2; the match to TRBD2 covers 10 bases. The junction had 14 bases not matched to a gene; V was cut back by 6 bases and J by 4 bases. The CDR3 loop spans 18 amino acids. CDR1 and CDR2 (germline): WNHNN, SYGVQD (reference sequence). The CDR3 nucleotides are TGCGCCAGCAGGGTTACTAGCGGGGAAAAAACGGGCACCGGGGAGCTGTTTTTT. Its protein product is CASRVTSGEKTGTGELFF.